The 30 T cell receptor beta chains given below trace back to one sample, sequenced in a study of blood T cell repertoires in COVID-19. Here immunoSEQ multiplex PCR was the method, and the copy in TCRdb shows in-frame clones only, minus some. Here the sample spans around 74,000 clones, about 92% being singletons. Material for sequencing was peripheral blood. These receptors were taken from a woman of 80 years or more with active or convalescent COVID-19.

This clone came up a few times. The chain combines TRBV28 with TRBJ1-2; 11 bases are a match to TRBD1. Trimming removed 9 bases from V and 4 bases from J; junction bases left unmatched: 7. This CDR3 contains 14 residues. The germline V gene has CDR1 MDHEN and CDR2 SYDVKM. The CDR3 DNA is TGTGCCAGTAAAACCGGGACAGGGGGCTATGGCTACACCTTC. Its protein is CASKTGTGGYGYTF.

J is TRBJ2-7 and V is TRBV5-1; 11 bases fit TRBD1. The length of the CDR3 is 14 residues. Losses at the gene ends were 4 bases for V and 5 bases for J; bases not matched to a gene: 5. Germline V gene data show CDR1 as SGHRS and CDR2 as YFSETQ. CDR3 nucleotides: TGCGCCAGCAGCCAGGGACAGGGGGGCCACGAGCAGTACTTC. This translates into CASSQGQGGHEQYF.

This clone was found once. This sequence joins TRBV18 and TRBJ1-4, with D possibly TRBD1 on 5 matching bases. This CDR3 has 15 amino acids. The V gene lost 2 bases and the J gene lost 8 bases, with 15 bases spanning the gap. The V gene's germline CDR1 is KGHSH and CDR2 LQKENI. CDR3 DNA sequence: TGTGCCAGCTCACCAAGGGAGGGACGAGGGGAAAAACTGTTTTTT. Protein: CASSPREGRGEKLFF.

The chain couples TRBV5-1 to TRBJ2-5, with TRBD1 identical over 7 bases. The trim removed 6 bases at V and 4 bases at J, leaving 6 bases unmatched. The CDR3 totals 13 residues. CDR1 SGHRS and CDR2 YFSETQ come from the germline V gene. CDR3 amino acids: CASNADRVETQYF. The CDR3 DNA sequence: TGCGCCAGCAACGCCGACAGGGTAGAGACCCAGTACTTC.

This clone has a handful of counts. The chain combines TRBV12-3 or TRBV12-4 with TRBJ1-2; D call uncertain. The CDR3 is made up of 13 amino acids. Deletions cut 3 bases from V and 4 bases from J, with 9 bases between. In nucleotides, the CDR3 is TGTGCCAGCAGTTTCGGGGAAGGCTATGGCTACACCTTC. This encodes CASSFGEGYGYTF.

The chain joins TRBV7-8 to TRBJ1-4; 7 positions match TRBD1. The ends lost 5 bases at V and 4 bases at J; junction bases unmatched: 13. CDR1 and CDR2 (germline): SGHVS, FQNEAQ. There are 17 residues in the CDR3. CDR3 sequence (DNA): TGTGCCAGCAGCCGAAAAGCCAGGGACAGCTTTAATGAAAAACTGTTTTTT. This translates into CASSRKARDSFNEKLFF.

The V call is TRBV28, the J call TRBJ1-1; 7 bases match TRBD1. J lost 8 bases, V lost 8 bases, and 14 bases had no gene match. This CDR3 has 14 amino acids. Germline V lookup: CDR1 MDHEN, CDR2 SYDVKM. DNA for the CDR3: TGTGCCAGCCCTCCGGCAGGGGGAAGGGGGGAAGCTTTCTTT. Encoded protein: CASPPAGGRGEAFF.

The chain recombines TRBV29-1 with TRBJ2-7; a weak D match, TRBD1 (6 bases). The CDR3 totals 12 residues. Germline lookup yields CDR1 SQVTM and CDR2 ANQGSEA. Trimming cost V 4 bases and J 9 bases, with 16 bases left between them. CDR3 nucleotides: TGCAGCGTTGCCTCAGGGGCCCAAGGGCAGTACTTC. Its translation is CSVASGAQGQYF.

J is TRBJ2-6 and V is TRBV4-3; possible D gene TRBD2, 5 bases. The CDR3 runs 18 residues. V lost 5 bases, J lost 0 bases, and 17 bases lay in between. Germline CDR1 LGHNA, CDR2 YSLEER. The CDR3 DNA is TGCGCCAGCAGCACCGGTTGGGCCGAGGGCTCTGGGGCCAACGTCCTGACTTTC. This codes for CASSTGWAEGSGANVLTF.

The rearrangement uses TRBV30 and TRBJ1-2; possible D gene TRBD1, 5 bases. CDR1 and CDR2 (germline): GTSNPN, SVGIG (reference sequence). V shed 2 bases and J shed 7 bases, with 14 bases lying between them. The CDR3 runs to 13 residues. This CDR3 reads CAWSQARQSGYTF. The CDR3 DNA sequence: TGTGCCTGGAGTCAAGCCAGACAGTCTGGCTACACCTTC.

J is TRBJ2-5 and V is TRBV7-9; maybe TRBD1 (6 bases). The V gene lost 3 bases and the J gene lost 5 bases, with 13 bases spanning the gap. The CDR3 loop spans 14 amino acids. Germline V gene lookup returns CDR1 SEHNR and CDR2 FQNEAQ (reference sequence). The CDR3 here is CASSFVQGLETQYF. CDR3 nucleotide sequence: TGTGCCAGCAGCTTCGTACAGGGTCTGGAGACCCAGTACTTC.

This clone was picked up one time. CDR3 region: CASSLARAVGSSNQPQHF. The DNA for the CDR3 is TGTGCCAGCAGCTTGGCGCGGGCGGTCGGAAGTAGCAATCAGCCCCAGCATTTT. The chain links TRBV7-3 to TRBJ1-5; unclear D gene. V was trimmed by 3 bases and J by 0 bases, leaving 18 bases between them. Per the germline V gene, CDR1 is SGHTA and CDR2 is FQGTGA. The CDR3 runs 18 residues.

This chain uses TRBV7-8 with TRBJ2-7; TRBD2 matches 11 bases. J gave up 5 bases and V 3 bases, and 3 bases lay outside the gene matches. CDR1 SGHVS and CDR2 FQNEAQ come from the germline V gene. This CDR3 is 14 amino acids long. CDR3 protein: CASSFSGGENEQYF. CDR3 coding DNA: TGTGCCAGCAGCTTTAGCGGGGGGGAAAACGAGCAGTACTTC.

Turning to this clone: Additional DNA sequences in this sample encode the identical CDR3. This chain links TRBV2 with TRBJ2-7; TRBD1 agrees at 12 bases. This CDR3 is 14 amino acids long. The V segment lost 6 bases and the J segment 4 bases; nucleotides outside the gene matches: 4. Germline CDR1 reads SNHLY; CDR2 reads FYNNEI. CDR3 protein: CASSRDRGLYEQYF. The CDR3 DNA follows: TGTGCCAGCAGCCGGGACAGGGGGCTTTACGAGCAGTACTTC. Combining the CDR3 with reference TRBV2 and TRBJ2-7 gives the whole variable domain EPEVTQTPSHQVTQMGQEVILRCVPISNHLYFYWYRQILGQKVEFLVSFYNNEISEKSEIFDDQFSVERPDGSNFTLKIRSTKLEDSAMYFCASSRDRGLYEQYFGPGTRLTVT.

V gene TRBV28 combines with J gene TRBJ2-7; no reliable D call. Germline V lookup: CDR1 MDHEN, CDR2 SYDVKM. Deletions cut 5 bases from V and 9 bases from J, with 14 bases between. The CDR3 spans 12 residues. The chain's CDR3 is CASSQQSVGQYF. In DNA form, the CDR3 reads TGTGCCAGCAGTCAACAGAGTGTAGGGCAGTACTTC.

The chain joins TRBV30 to TRBJ1-5; no reliable D call. The V and J ends lost 4 bases and 0 bases respectively, with 10 bases between them. CDR1 is GTSNPN and CDR2 is SVGIG in the germline V gene (reference sequence). There are 14 residues in the CDR3. The CDR3 spells CAWNPRSSNQPQHF. DNA of the CDR3: TGTGCCTGGAACCCCCGTAGTAGCAATCAGCCCCAGCATTTT.

The J gene is TRBJ2-3, the V gene TRBV11-2; D is ambiguous. There are 12 residues in the CDR3. V was shortened by 5 bases and J by 10 bases, with 13 bases between the two germline ends. Per the germline V gene, CDR1 is SGHAT and CDR2 is FQNNGV. The CDR3 DNA is TGTGCCAGCAGCCCGATCGGTATCGCGCAGTATTTT. Its protein is CASSPIGIAQYF. The whole variable domain, filled in from reference TRBV11-2 and TRBJ2-3, reads EAGVAQSPRYKIIEKRQSVAFWCNPISGHATLYWYQQILGQGPKLLIQFQNNGVVDDSQLPKDRFSAERLKGVDSTLKIQPAKLEDSAVYLCASSPIGIAQYFGPGTRLTVL.

The rearrangement uses TRBV6-4 and TRBJ1-3; D gene unclear. V gave up 6 bases and J gave up 4 bases, with 13 bases separating them. Germline CDR1 and CDR2: MRHNA and SNTAGT. The length of the CDR3 is 14 residues. CDR3 DNA sequence: TGTGCCAGCAGCCAGTATCGAACCGGAAACACCATATATTTT. As protein: CASSQYRTGNTIYF.

CDR3: CASSLETARNTEAFF. CDR3 nucleotides: TGTGCCAGCAGCTTAGAAACCGCTAGGAACACTGAAGCTTTCTTT. V gene TRBV7-9 combines with J gene TRBJ1-1; D gene unclear. Trimming took 1 base from V and 1 from J, leaving 10 bases between them. Germline V gene lookup returns CDR1 SEHNR and CDR2 FQNEAQ (reference sequence). The CDR3 runs 15 residues.

The V gene is TRBV7-2, the J gene TRBJ1-2; possible D gene TRBD1, 5 bases. Germline V gene sequence: CDR1 SGHTA, CDR2 FQGNSA. The ends were cut back, 3 bases at V and 8 bases at J, with 13 bases in the middle. The CDR3 runs 13 residues. The CDR3 is CASSFQGFGGYTF. The CDR3 nucleotides read TGTGCCAGCAGCTTTCAGGGTTTTGGCGGCTACACCTTC.

The chain joins TRBV4-3 to TRBJ1-1; D gene uncertain. Trimming stripped 0 bases from V and 7 bases from J, with 9 bases between. This CDR3 comprises 13 residues. Germline loops: CDR1 LGHNA, CDR2 YSLEER. The CDR3 is CASSQDDKVEAFF. The CDR3 DNA reads TGCGCCAGCAGCCAAGATGACAAGGTTGAAGCTTTCTTT.

The chain is built from TRBV6-2 or TRBV6-3 and TRBJ2-5, with 7 nucleotides matching TRBD2. Unmatched junction bases numbered 6, after V lost 0 bases and J lost 2 bases. Germline V CDR1 and CDR2: MNHEY, SVGEGT. This CDR3 has 16 amino acids. The CDR3, as DNA: TGTGCCAGCAGTTACTCGAGTGGGGGGGGGCAAGAGACCCAGTACTTC. It specifies CASSYSSGGGQETQYF.

V is TRBV7-8 and J is TRBJ2-2; no clear D gene. This CDR3 has 14 amino acids. The germline gives CDR1 SGHVS, CDR2 FQNEAQ. V lost 2 bases and J lost 1, with 5 bases in between. CDR3 sequence: CASSLTGNTGELFF. The CDR3 bases are TGTGCCAGCAGCTTAACCGGGAACACCGGGGAGCTGTTTTTT.

In its sample, this clone was seen a few times. The chain links TRBV21-1 to TRBJ1-5; the table's D call of TRBD1 was not tested on the DNA. TRBV21-1 is a pseudogene. The CDR3 length is 15 residues. In DNA, the CDR3 is TGTGCCAGCAGGCGTACAGGGGTGCGTAATCAGCCCCAGCATTTT. This gives the protein CASRRTGVRNQPQHF.

This clone occurred once. The chain is built from TRBV19 and TRBJ1-4; maybe TRBD1 (5 bases). Trimming took off 7 bases at V and 2 bases at J, with 14 bases between the two ends. The CDR3 sequence is 15 residues long. Looked up from germline, CDR1 is LNHDA and CDR2 is SQIVND (reference sequence). The CDR3 protein is CASKAVGGTNEKLFF. CDR3 in DNA: TGTGCCAGTAAGGCGGTGGGGGGTACTAATGAAAAACTGTTTTTT.

The chain couples TRBV2 to TRBJ2-3; the match to TRBD2 covers 7 bases. Losses at the gene ends were 4 bases for V and 6 bases for J; bases not matched to a gene: 7. The CDR3 length is 14 residues. The V gene's germline CDR1 is SNHLY and CDR2 FYNNEI. The CDR3: CASSGRSSGDTQYF. The CDR3 coding sequence is TGTGCCAGCAGTGGACGGAGTAGCGGGGATACGCAGTATTTT. The entire variable domain, with the rest obtained from reference TRBV2 and TRBJ2-3, is as follows: EPEVTQTPSHQVTQMGQEVILRCVPISNHLYFYWYRQILGQKVEFLVSFYNNEISEKSEIFDDQFSVERPDGSNFTLKIRSTKLEDSAMYFCASSGRSSGDTQYFGPGTRLTVL.

The chain is built from TRBV28 and TRBJ1-3; 8 bases match TRBD1. J was trimmed by 7 bases and V by 6 bases; bases with no gene match: 8. The germline V gene encodes CDR1 MDHEN and CDR2 SYDVKM. This CDR3 has 14 amino acids. The CDR3 region is CASRNQGATNTIYF. The CDR3 coding sequence is TGTGCCAGCAGGAACCAGGGGGCGACCAACACCATATATTTT.

The CDR3 loop reads CASTPTTDTQYF. CDR3 bases: TGTGCCAGCACCCCTACCACAGATACGCAGTATTTT. V usage is TRBV7-2 and J usage is TRBJ2-3; D not resolved. The CDR3 length is 12 residues. Between the trimmed V and J ends, which lost 7 bases and 2 bases, there was a span of 7 bases. Germline V gives CDR1 SGHTA, CDR2 FQGNSA.

The rearrangement uses TRBV3-1 (or the pseudogene TRBV3-2) and TRBJ2-7; 7 bases agree with TRBD2. CDR1 and CDR2 (germline): LGHDT, YNNKEL (reference sequence). With V trimmed by 1 base and J by 0 bases, 6 bases remained unmatched. The CDR3 runs 16 residues. CDR3 coding DNA: TGTGCCAGCAGCCAAGGGGGGGGAGCGGCCTCCTACGAGCAGTACTTC. Translating gives CASSQGGGAASYEQYF.

In its sample, this clone was seen a few times. This chain uses TRBV4-2 with TRBJ2-7; D remains ambiguous. CDR1 LGHNA and CDR2 YNFKEQ come from the germline V gene. The V end was cut by 6 bases, the J end by 12 bases, with 18 bases between. This CDR3 region has 12 residues. The CDR3 region has the DNA TGTGCCAGCAGTCAATATAATGGGCCAGTGTACTTC. It is translated as CASSQYNGPVYF.